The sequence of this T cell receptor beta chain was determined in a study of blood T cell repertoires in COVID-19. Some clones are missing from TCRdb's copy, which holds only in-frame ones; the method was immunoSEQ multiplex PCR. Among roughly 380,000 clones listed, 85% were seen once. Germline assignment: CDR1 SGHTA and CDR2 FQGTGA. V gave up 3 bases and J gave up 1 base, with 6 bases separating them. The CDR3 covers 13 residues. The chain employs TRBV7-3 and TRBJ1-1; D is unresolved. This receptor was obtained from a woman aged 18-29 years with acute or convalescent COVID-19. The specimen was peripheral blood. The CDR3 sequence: CASSLLENTEAFF. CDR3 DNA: TGTGCCAGCAGCTTGTTAGAGAACACTGAAGCTTTCTTT.